The T cell receptor (beta chain) described here comes from a study of T cells expressing NK-cell markers. Study-level results: About 1.0-8% of CD8+ T cells in more than five donors belonged to dominant NKG2C+ clonotypes.

With regard to this clonotype: Its antigen is undetermined.

This CDR3 contains 15 residues. CDR1 is SGDLS, CDR2 YYNGEE, per germline. TCRdb reanalyzed the 5' RACE reads and collapses them to one entry per CDR3 protein, without DNA. Recorded for this sample: a few hundred thousand distinct CDR3 sequences. The clonotype comes from a man between 18 and 29 years old in good health. Material: blood T cells: a sorted CD56 or NKG2C T cell subset, CD4+ or CD8+ T cells, or bulk PBMC T cells (not recorded which). The chain combines TRBV9 with TRBJ2-1; the TRBD2 assignment by TCRdb is unverifiable without DNA. CDR3 sequence: CASSVDEGGSYEQFF.